The 25 T cell receptor beta chains below all came from one sample that was sequenced in a study of long-term antiretroviral therapy in people with HIV. Version v3.0 of the immunoSEQ assay was performed at survey level. Using immunoSEQ multiplex PCR, the repertoire was profiled, and TCRdb retains in-frame clones only, with some absent. This repertoire shows tens of thousands of clones, roughly four fifths found once; its top ten account for around 13%. The sample in question was unsorted PBMCs, obtained 0.3 years after starting antiretroviral therapy. The origin of the receptors is a man aged 18-30 years with HIV.

The gene calls are TRBV11-2 and TRBJ2-5; 10 nucleotides agree with TRBD1. V lost 1 base to trimming and J lost 1 base; unmatched junction nucleotides: 9. Germline-derived CDR1 and CDR2 are SGHAT and FQNNGV. The CDR3 loop spans 18 amino acids. CDR3 loop: CASSLGGGTGVFQETQYF. In DNA, the CDR3 is TGTGCCAGCAGCTTAGGTGGGGGGACAGGGGTTTTCCAAGAGACCCAGTACTTC.

V and J are TRBV9 and TRBJ2-2; tentatively, D is TRBD1 (5 bases). V shed 5 bases and J shed 8 bases, with 10 bases lying between them. The CDR3 is 12 amino acids. In germline, CDR1 is SGDLS, CDR2 YYNGEE. Here the CDR3 DNA reads TGTGCCAGCAGGGGGTCAGGGGGGGAGCTGTTTTTT. Its translation is CASRGSGGELFF.

The gene calls are TRBV18 and TRBJ2-7, with 11 nucleotides matching TRBD1. CDR3 length: 16 amino acids. The germline CDR1 and CDR2 sequences are KGHSH and LQKENI. The V gene end was trimmed by 0 bases and the J gene end by 7 bases; junction bases not matched to a gene: 8. CDR3 nucleotide sequence: TGTGCCAGCTCACCACCGCTCGGACAGGGGGCGGGGGAGCAGTACTTC. Encoded protein: CASSPPLGQGAGEQYF.

The chain recombines TRBV15 with TRBJ1-1; D not resolved. This CDR3 is built from 14 residues. The V end was cut by 0 bases, the J end by 0 bases, with 5 bases between. Per germline, CDR1 LNHNV and CDR2 YYDKDF (reference sequence). CDR3 loop: CATSRDGLNTEAFF. As DNA, the CDR3 is TGTGCCACCAGCAGAGATGGGCTGAACACTGAAGCTTTCTTT.

The DNA of the CDR3 is TGTGCCAGCAACAAACCACAGGGGACCGGGGAGCTGTTTTTT. This translates into CASNKPQGTGELFF. The chain is built from TRBV6-4 and TRBJ2-2, with TRBD1 identical over 7 bases. The CDR3 is 14 amino acids. J lost 5 bases, V lost 7 bases, and 7 bases had no gene match. Germline V gene data show CDR1 as MRHNA and CDR2 as SNTAGT.

This sequence joins TRBV27 and TRBJ1-1; the D gene is possibly TRBD1 (5 bases). The CDR3 totals 14 residues. The V end lost 3 bases, the J end lost 11 bases, and 19 bases lay between the germline ends. Germline-derived CDR1 and CDR2 are MNHEY and SMNVEV (reference sequence). DNA of the CDR3: TGTGCCAGCAGTTTGACTAGGGTGGGGCCACACGCTTTCTTT. This encodes CASSLTRVGPHAFF.

This CDR3 reads CASSIQGREETQYF. The CDR3 DNA sequence: TGTGCCAGTAGTATACAGGGGCGGGAAGAGACCCAGTACTTC. The chain is built from TRBV19 and TRBJ2-5; tentatively, D is TRBD1 (6 bases). This CDR3 region has 14 residues. Trimming pared 2 bases from V and 3 bases from J, leaving 10 bases between. CDR1 is LNHDA and CDR2 is SQIVND in the germline V gene (reference sequence).

The chain uses TRBV7-6 and TRBJ2-7, with a weak D call TRBD2 (6 bases). V lost 2 bases, J lost 7 bases, and 18 bases lay in between. The CDR3 runs to 15 residues. From germline, CDR1 is SGHVS and CDR2 FNYEAQ. CDR3 amino acids: CASSLFFGTQSEQYF. In DNA, the CDR3 is TGTGCCAGCAGCTTATTTTTTGGGACTCAAAGTGAGCAGTACTTC.

The chain has TRBV28 and TRBJ2-1, with D perhaps TRBD2 (5 bases). From germline, CDR1 is MDHEN and CDR2 SYDVKM. The CDR3 has 16 amino acids. V was clipped by 6 bases and J by 0 bases, with 15 bases between them. CDR3 loop: CASRPRTGSSYNEQFF. In DNA, the CDR3 is TGTGCCAGCAGACCCCGTACGGGGAGCTCCTACAATGAGCAGTTCTTC.

J is TRBJ2-2 and V is TRBV9, with 11 nucleotides matching TRBD1. Germline-derived CDR1 and CDR2 are SGDLS and YYNGEE. This CDR3 spans 15 amino acids. J gave up 5 bases and V 3 bases, and 3 bases lay outside the gene matches. CDR3 nucleotide sequence: TGTGCCAGCAGCGGCGGGACAGGGGGGACCGGGGAGCTGTTTTTT. It encodes CASSGGTGGTGELFF.

This clone was seen only once. The chain carries TRBV6-5 and TRBJ1-4; the D gene is possibly TRBD1 (5 bases). V lost 6 bases, J lost 6 bases, and 14 bases lay in between. The CDR3 length is 14 residues. The germline CDR1 and CDR2 sequences are MNHEY and SVGAGI. The DNA of the CDR3 is TGTGCCAGCAGCTCCCGGGGGGTCGATGAAAAACTGTTTTTT. Translation gives CASSSRGVDEKLFF.

This chain links TRBV9 with TRBJ2-5; perhaps TRBD1 as D (6 bases). Germline values: CDR1 SGDLS, CDR2 YYNGEE. V dropped 0 bases and J dropped 2 bases, with 8 bases sitting between them. The CDR3 is made up of 14 amino acids. The CDR3 sequence: CASSVATGQETQYF. CDR3 nucleotides: TGTGCCAGCAGCGTAGCGACAGGTCAAGAGACCCAGTACTTC.

This chain connects TRBV28 to TRBJ2-1; D not certain. The CDR3 length is 16 residues. V lost 5 bases and J 2 bases, leaving 16 bases between the germline ends. The V gene's germline CDR1 is MDHEN and CDR2 SYDVKM. The CDR3 DNA follows: TGTGCCAGCAGTACCCCGGTGACTCTCACCTACAATGAGCAGTTCTTC. This gives the protein CASSTPVTLTYNEQFF.

The rearrangement joins TRBV7-2 to TRBJ1-2; 8 nucleotides align to TRBD1. The junction had 3 bases not matched to a gene; V was cut back by 3 bases and J by 0 bases. From germline, CDR1 is SGHTA and CDR2 FQGNSA. The CDR3 loop spans 15 amino acids. The CDR3 spells CASSFGQGTNYGYTF. The CDR3 nucleotides are TGTGCCAGCAGCTTCGGACAGGGAACTAACTATGGCTACACCTTC.

V gene TRBV7-6 combines with J gene TRBJ2-3; D unresolved. Trimming pared 1 base from V and 6 bases from J, leaving 8 bases between. The CDR3 extends over 13 amino acids. Germline-derived CDR1 and CDR2 are SGHVS and FNYEAQ. CDR3 nucleotides: TGTGCCAGCAGCTTAGGGAGCGCGGATACGCAGTATTTT. This encodes CASSLGSADTQYF.

In DNA, the CDR3 is TGTGCCCAGATCCCACAGGGGGCTGGAAACACCATATATTTT. This codes for CAQIPQGAGNTIYF. V gene TRBV30 combines with J gene TRBJ1-3, with 8 bases lining up with TRBD1. The CDR3 covers 14 residues. With V trimmed by 8 bases and J by 2 bases, 8 bases remained unmatched. Germline lookup yields CDR1 GTSNPN and CDR2 SVGIG (reference sequence).

In its sample, this clone was seen a few times. V usage is TRBV7-9 and J usage is TRBJ2-7, with D tentatively TRBD1 (6 bases). In germline, CDR1 is SEHNR, CDR2 FQNEAQ (reference sequence). The ends were cut back, 5 bases at V and 2 bases at J, with 13 bases in the middle. The CDR3 runs 14 residues. The CDR3 DNA reads TGTGCCAGCAGCACCCAAACAGGGACCTACGAGCAGTACTTC. This translates into CASSTQTGTYEQYF.

The chain carries TRBV9 and TRBJ2-7, with 10 bases identical to TRBD1. The V segment lost 4 bases and the J segment 4 bases; nucleotides outside the gene matches: 8. Germline-derived CDR1 and CDR2 are SGDLS and YYNGEE. The CDR3 totals 15 residues. The CDR3 nucleotides are TGTGCCAGCAGCACAAGACAGGGGGCAGGGTACGAGCAGTACTTC. It codes for CASSTRQGAGYEQYF.

This rearrangement joins TRBV7-6 to TRBJ2-7, with TRBD1 identical over 7 bases. Germline-derived CDR1 and CDR2 are SGHVS and FNYEAQ. The CDR3 extends over 14 amino acids. V was pared by 5 bases and J by 1 base, with 5 bases of the junction left unmatched. CDR3 DNA sequence: TGTGCCAGCAGCCAATGGGACAGTTCCTACGAGCAGTACTTC. It is translated as CASSQWDSSYEQYF.

The chain employs TRBV4-3 and TRBJ2-7, with 9 bases aligning to TRBD2. This CDR3 has 15 amino acids. CDR1 is LGHNA and CDR2 is YSLEER in the germline V gene. Germline trimming cut 5 bases from V and 1 base from J; bases unmatched to any gene: 6. The chain's CDR3 is CASSNSGGLSYEQYF. CDR3 bases: TGCGCCAGCAGCAATAGCGGGGGACTGTCCTACGAGCAGTACTTC.

The rearrangement joins TRBV18 to TRBJ2-7; D perhaps matches TRBD1 (6 bases). Trimming took off 4 bases at V and 3 bases at J, with 19 bases between the two ends. The CDR3 covers 16 residues. CDR1 is KGHSH, CDR2 LQKENI, per germline. The DNA for the CDR3 is TGTGCCAGCTCACGCCTCCCTGGACAGCGCTTCTACGAGCAGTACTTC. Amino acid sequence: CASSRLPGQRFYEQYF.

This clone was observed a handful of times. J is TRBJ1-2 and V is TRBV19; D call uncertain. The CDR3 has 11 residues. Germline V gene lookup returns CDR1 LNHDA and CDR2 SQIVND (reference sequence). Trimming left V 10 bases short and J 6 bases short, with 12 bases between. DNA for the CDR3: TGTGCCACCAGAGTCGGGGATGGCTACACCTTC. Translation gives CATRVGDGYTF.

The rearrangement joins TRBV7-8 to TRBJ2-3; tentatively, D is TRBD1 (5 bases). This CDR3 has 16 residues. Germline V gives CDR1 SGHVS, CDR2 FQNEAQ. V shed 2 bases and J shed 5 bases, with 17 bases lying between them. The CDR3: CASSLLRGPAKDTQYF. DNA for the CDR3: TGTGCCAGCAGCTTACTTAGGGGCCCCGCGAAAGATACGCAGTATTTT.

V gene TRBV4-1 combines with J gene TRBJ1-1; D is undetermined. CDR3 size: 14 residues. Germline values: CDR1 MGHRA, CDR2 YSYEKL. The V and J ends lost 1 base and 0 bases respectively, with 6 bases between them. In DNA form, the CDR3 reads TGCGCCAGCAGCCAAGGCACAGTGAACACTGAAGCTTTCTTT. Translated: CASSQGTVNTEAFF.

The rearrangement links TRBV27 to TRBJ1-2; D possibly corresponds to TRBD1 (5 bases). The CDR3 runs 12 residues. Looked up from germline, CDR1 is MNHEY and CDR2 is SMNVEV (reference sequence). Trimming took off 4 bases at V and 8 bases at J, with 11 bases between the two ends. The CDR3 region has the DNA TGTGCCAGCAGTTACCGGGGGGTCGGCTACACCTTC. Its translation: CASSYRGVGYTF.